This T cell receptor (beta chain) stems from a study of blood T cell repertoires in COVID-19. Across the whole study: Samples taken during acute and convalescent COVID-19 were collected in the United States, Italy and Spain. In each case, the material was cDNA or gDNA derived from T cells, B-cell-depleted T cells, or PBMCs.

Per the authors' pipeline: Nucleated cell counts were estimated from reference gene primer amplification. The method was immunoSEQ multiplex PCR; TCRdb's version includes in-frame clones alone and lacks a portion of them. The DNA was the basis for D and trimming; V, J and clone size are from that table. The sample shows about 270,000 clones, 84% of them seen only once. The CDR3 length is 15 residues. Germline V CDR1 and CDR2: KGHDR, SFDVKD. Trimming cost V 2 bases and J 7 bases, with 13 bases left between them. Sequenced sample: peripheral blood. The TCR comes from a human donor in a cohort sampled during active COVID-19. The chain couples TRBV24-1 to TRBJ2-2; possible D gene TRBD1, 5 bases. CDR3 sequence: CATSDSRRVGGELFF. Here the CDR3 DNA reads TGTGCCACCAGTGATTCCCGCAGGGTTGGCGGGGAGCTGTTTTTT.